This entry is about one T cell receptor (beta chain). The data belong to a study of sequential checkpoint blockade in melanoma. For the study at large: Randomization was 1:1 between first-line nivolumab→ipilimumab and ipilimumab→nivolumab.

Assay used: immunoSEQ multiplex PCR; TCRdb lists only in-frame clones, some missing. The sample consists of tens of thousands of clones, just under 85% of them appearing once. Stated treatment: randomized to nivolumab then ipilimumab (arm A) or the reverse (arm B). Patients had received no earlier DNA-damaging chemotherapy. The CDR3 runs to 16 residues. V was clipped by 6 bases and J by 3 bases; unmatched bases: 13. Germline-derived CDR1 and CDR2 are MDHEN and SYDVKM. The sequence was collected from a human donor with melanoma. The J gene is TRBJ2-7, the V gene TRBV28; 8 bases agree with TRBD1. The sample here was CD8+ T cells sorted from blood (inferred from file names), taken from a patient given nivolumab and ipilimumab in sequence. The CDR3 sequence is CASSLDRDRVGYEQYF. The CDR3, as DNA: TGTGCCAGCAGCCTGGACAGGGACCGAGTCGGCTACGAGCAGTACTTC.